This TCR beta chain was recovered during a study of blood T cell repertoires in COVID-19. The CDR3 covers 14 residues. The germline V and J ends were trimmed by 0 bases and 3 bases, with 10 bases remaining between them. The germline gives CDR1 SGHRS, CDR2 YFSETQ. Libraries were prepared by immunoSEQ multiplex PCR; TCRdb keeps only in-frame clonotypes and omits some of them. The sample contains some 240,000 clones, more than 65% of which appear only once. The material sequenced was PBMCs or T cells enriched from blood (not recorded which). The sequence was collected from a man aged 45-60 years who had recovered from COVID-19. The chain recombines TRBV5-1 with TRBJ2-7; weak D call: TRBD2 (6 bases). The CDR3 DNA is TGCGCCAGCAGCTTGGCTGGGGGGTACTACGAGCAGTACTTC. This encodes CASSLAGGYYEQYF.